The 9 T cell receptor beta chains presented below share a single source sample, sequenced in a study of PD-L1 blockade in urothelial cancer. TCRdb's table, derived via immunoSEQ multiplex PCR, lists solely in-frame clones and lacks some. The table lists about 120,000 clones, around 89% of them singletons. Indicated time point: peripheral blood 6 weeks after treatment start. This sample comprised PBMCs, obtained around atezolizumab (anti-PD-L1) treatment. The source of these receptors is a man in his sixties with urothelial cancer.

The DNA of the CDR3 is TGTGCCAGCAGCGAGTGGCCCGGCGGGCAAGAGACCCAGTACTTC. Translated: CASSEWPGGQETQYF. The chain uses TRBV11-3 and TRBJ2-5; weak D call: TRBD2 (5 bases). CDR3 length: 15 amino acids. Germline V gene sequence: CDR1 SGHNT, CDR2 YENEEA. Trimming removed 5 bases at V and 2 bases at J, with 15 bases between.

The rearrangement links TRBV11-3 to TRBJ1-1, with D possibly being TRBD1 (6 bases). The CDR3 runs 14 residues. Looked up from germline, CDR1 is SGHNT and CDR2 is YENEEA. The V end lost 3 bases, the J end lost 5 bases, and 13 bases lay between the germline ends. CDR3 sequence (DNA): TGTGCCAGCAGCTTGGGGGGGCAAAAGACTGAAGCTTTCTTT. This encodes CASSLGGQKTEAFF.

V gene TRBV19 combines with J gene TRBJ2-2; 12 nucleotides match TRBD2. Germline CDR1 is LNHDA and CDR2 is SQIVND (reference sequence). V lost 6 bases to trimming and J lost 7 bases; unmatched junction nucleotides: 6. CDR3 length: 15 residues. CDR3 amino acids: CASSLAGGPIGELFF. The CDR3 DNA follows: TGTGCCAGTAGCCTAGCGGGAGGGCCTATCGGGGAGCTGTTTTTT.

J is TRBJ1-4 and V is TRBV2, with 7 bases lining up with TRBD1. The CDR3 runs to 14 residues. The V gene end was trimmed by 4 bases and the J gene end by 14 bases; junction bases not matched to a gene: 13. Germline assignment: CDR1 SNHLY and CDR2 FYNNEI. The CDR3 coding sequence is TGTGCCAGCAGTGGGGACAGCTGGAGTGTGGGGCTGTTTTTT. Translated: CASSGDSWSVGLFF.

This chain joins TRBV7-9 and TRBJ2-2; D is unclear. The CDR3 contains 13 residues. V lost 5 bases and J lost 4, with 8 bases in between. From germline, CDR1 is SEHNR and CDR2 FQNEAQ (reference sequence). In DNA form, the CDR3 reads TGTGCCAGCAGCCCCCCCCTCACCGGGGAGCTGTTTTTT. As protein: CASSPPLTGELFF.

The V call is TRBV6-5, the J call TRBJ2-5; TRBD1 matches 7 bases. The ends lost 2 bases at V and 9 bases at J; junction bases unmatched: 9. CDR3 length equals 14 residues. Germline CDR1 MNHEY, CDR2 SVGAGI. The CDR3 nucleotides are TGTGCCAGCAGTTACGGTGACAGGGCGGTTGCCCAGTACTTC. Protein: CASSYGDRAVAQYF.

The chain is built from TRBV6-1 and TRBJ2-3; tentatively, D is TRBD2 (6 bases). Germline CDR1 reads MNHNS; CDR2 reads SASEGT. V shed 6 bases and J shed 2 bases, with 15 bases lying between them. The CDR3 loop spans 15 amino acids. CDR3 DNA sequence: TGTGCCAGCAGCTCGGGGACTCGCAACACAGATACGCAGTATTTT. Its protein is CASSSGTRNTDTQYF.

This chain joins TRBV11-1 and TRBJ1-3, with D uncertain. The germline V gene encodes CDR1 SGHAT and CDR2 FQDESV (reference sequence). Trimming removed 5 bases from V and 1 base from J, with 6 bases in between. There are 13 residues in the CDR3. The CDR3 sequence: CASSGSSGNTIYF. CDR3 nucleotide sequence: TGTGCCAGCAGCGGCAGTTCTGGAAACACCATATATTTT.

The chain carries TRBV4-3 and TRBJ2-7; 10 nucleotides match TRBD2. Trimming at V came to 4 bases and at J to 1 base, leaving 4 bases not matched to a gene. This CDR3 contains 15 residues. The germline gives CDR1 LGHNA, CDR2 YSLEER. The DNA for the CDR3 is TGCGCCAGCAGCCGTCATAGCGGGGGGTCCTACGAGCAGTACTTC. This translates into CASSRHSGGSYEQYF.